Shown below are 6 T cell receptor beta chains from a single sample sequenced in a study of graft-versus-host responses after intestinal transplantation. The data were produced by immunoSEQ multiplex PCR, yet TCRdb's version contains in-frame clones alone and is incomplete. The data hold 77,000 or so clones, with 94% observed a single time. No antigen has been identified for these receptors. The material was unstimulated CD8+ T cells sorted from spleen or lymph node cells, obtained before intestinal transplant. The receptors were gathered from a human donor who received an intestinal transplant.

This clone was picked up one time. This chain connects TRBV5-8 to TRBJ1-1; a weak D match, TRBD1 (5 bases). This CDR3 has 13 amino acids. Trimming removed 1 base from V and 4 bases from J, with 8 bases in between. Germline CDR1 SGHTS, CDR2 YDEGEE. CDR3 sequence (DNA): TGTGCCAGCAGCTTGAGGAGGGGCACTGAAGCTTTCTTT. Its protein is CASSLRRGTEAFF.

This chain uses TRBV7-6 with TRBJ2-5; the match to TRBD1 covers 9 bases. The CDR3 is 14 residues long. J was trimmed by 1 base and V by 5 bases; bases with no gene match: 2. Germline CDR1 and CDR2: SGHVS and FNYEAQ. As DNA, the CDR3 is TGTGCCAGCAGCAGGGGACAGGGCCAAGAGACCCAGTACTTC. Its protein product is CASSRGQGQETQYF.

The rearrangement joins TRBV6-4 to TRBJ1-2, with D uncertain. V was trimmed by 7 bases and J by 1 base, leaving 7 bases between them. The CDR3 runs to 12 residues. Germline V CDR1 and CDR2: MRHNA, SNTAGT. The CDR3 bases are TGTGCCAGCAATTCAGATAACTATGGCTACACCTTC. As protein: CASNSDNYGYTF.

V and J are TRBV28 and TRBJ2-2; D unresolved. Germline CDR1 is MDHEN and CDR2 is SYDVKM. V lost 6 bases to trimming and J lost 0 bases, with 5 bases between them. The CDR3 totals 13 residues. CDR3 DNA sequence: TGTGCCAGCAGCCCTCCGAACACCGGGGAGCTGTTTTTT. Protein sequence: CASSPPNTGELFF.

J is TRBJ2-7 and V is TRBV27; D ambiguous. Germline V gives CDR1 MNHEY, CDR2 SMNVEV (reference sequence). CDR3 length: 13 amino acids. V was cut by 2 bases and J by 3 bases, with 8 bases left in between. The CDR3 protein is CASSLTLNYEQYF. The CDR3 bases are TGTGCCAGCAGTTTAACTCTTAACTACGAGCAGTACTTC.

The rearrangement uses TRBV4-1 and TRBJ2-7; 11 bases fit TRBD2. This CDR3 spans 14 amino acids. The trim removed 1 base at V and 9 bases at J, leaving 5 bases unmatched. CDR1 is MGHRA, CDR2 YSYEKL, per germline. The CDR3 DNA sequence: TGCGCCAGCAGCCAAGGAAGTAGCGGGAGGGCGCAGTACTTC. This encodes CASSQGSSGRAQYF.